A single sample gave rise to the 14 T cell receptor beta chains below, sequenced in a study of blood T cell repertoires in COVID-19. Clones were sequenced by immunoSEQ multiplex PCR, and TCRdb holds only the in-frame ones, with some missing. In the table there are 93,000 or so clones, 89% of which are singletons. Sequences were obtained from peripheral blood. Source of these receptors: a woman older than 75 in a cohort sampled during active COVID-19.

This sequence joins TRBV5-1 and TRBJ2-7; tentatively, D is TRBD1 (5 bases). Trimming took 3 bases from V and 3 from J, leaving 13 bases between them. In germline, CDR1 is SGHRS, CDR2 YFSETQ. The CDR3 covers 14 residues. CDR3 amino acids: CASSSLTADYEQYF. Written as DNA, the CDR3 is TGCGCCAGCAGCTCGCTGACAGCCGACTACGAGCAGTACTTC. Using reference TRBV5-1 and TRBJ2-7 for the parts outside the CDR3, the full variable domain is KAGVTQTPRYLIKTRGQQVTLSCSPISGHRSVSWYQQTPGQGLQFLFEYFSETQRNKGNFPGRFSGRQFSNSRSEMNVSTLELGDSALYLCASSSLTADYEQYFGPGTRLTVT.

The gene calls are TRBV6-5 and TRBJ2-3; 12 nucleotides line up with TRBD2. Germline V gives CDR1 MNHEY, CDR2 SVGAGI. J lost 6 bases, V lost 4 bases, and 8 bases had no gene match. The length of the CDR3 is 16 residues. The CDR3 is CASSLQTSGGLDTQYF. The CDR3 DNA reads as TGTGCCAGCAGTTTACAGACTAGCGGGGGACTGGATACGCAGTATTTT.

This clone appeared once. This chain links TRBV4-1 with TRBJ1-3, with D uncertain. Germline values: CDR1 MGHRA, CDR2 YSYEKL. Trimming left V 1 base short and J 0 bases short, with 10 bases between. The CDR3 runs to 16 residues. For the CDR3, the DNA is TGCGCCAGCAGCCAAGGGCAGATTACCTCTGGAAACACCATATATTTT. It is translated as CASSQGQITSGNTIYF.

The chain couples TRBV3-1 (or the pseudogene TRBV3-2) to TRBJ1-2; 10 nucleotides agree with TRBD1. The CDR3 is 17 residues long. V trimming: 6 bases; J trimming: 3 bases; junction bases outside the gene matches: 13. Per germline, CDR1 LGHDT and CDR2 YNNKEL (reference sequence). The CDR3 here is CASRAGTGDLFYYGYTF. The CDR3 DNA follows: TGTGCCAGCAGGGCCGGGACAGGGGATCTTTTTTACTATGGCTACACCTTC.

The chain is built from TRBV19 and TRBJ1-2; 7 nucleotides agree with TRBD1. Germline CDR1 LNHDA, CDR2 SQIVND (reference sequence). This CDR3 spans 15 amino acids. Trimming at V came to 7 bases and at J to 7 bases, leaving 15 bases not matched to a gene. Written as DNA, the CDR3 is TGTGCCAGTACGGACACTGGAAGGGGGCGAGGTGGCTACACCTTC. This codes for CASTDTGRGRGGYTF.

The rearrangement uses TRBV18 and TRBJ1-4; tentative D call: TRBD1 (6 bases). V was shortened by 6 bases and J by 5 bases, with 13 bases between the two germline ends. The CDR3 spans 14 residues. The V gene's germline CDR1 is KGHSH and CDR2 LQKENI. For the CDR3, the DNA is TGTGCCAGCTCCCCCGGGGGGGCGAATGAAAAACTGTTTTTT. It translates to CASSPGGANEKLFF.

The chain joins TRBV29-1 to TRBJ1-1; 10 positions agree with TRBD1. The CDR3 has 15 residues. The J segment lost 0 bases and the V segment lost 6 bases, leaving 7 bases of the junction unmatched. CDR1 is SQVTM, CDR2 ANQGSEA, per germline. DNA for the CDR3: TGCAGCGTGCGGGGACAGGGGTGGTTGAACACTGAAGCTTTCTTT. Amino acids: CSVRGQGWLNTEAFF.

This chain uses TRBV10-3 with TRBJ2-1, with 9 positions matching TRBD2. Per the germline V gene, CDR1 is ENHRY and CDR2 is SYGVKD. V shed 8 bases, J shed 3 bases, and the junction held 14 bases outside the gene matches. The CDR3 is 17 amino acids. The CDR3 reads CAILDSGREGGYNEQFF. DNA of the CDR3: TGTGCCATCTTGGATAGCGGGAGAGAGGGGGGCTACAATGAGCAGTTCTTC.

The DNA of the CDR3 is TGTGCCAGCAGCCAATGGTCTAGCGGAACCTACGAGCAGTACTTC. Its translation is CASSQWSSGTYEQYF. The V call is TRBV3-1 (or the pseudogene TRBV3-2), the J call TRBJ2-7; TRBD2 matches at 7 bases. This CDR3 comprises 15 residues. Germline assignment: CDR1 LGHDT and CDR2 YNNKEL (reference sequence). After removal of 2 bases from V and 2 bases from J, the junction contained 6 bases not matched to a gene.

A note on this clone: Other DNA sequences of this sample code for an identical CDR3. The chain joins TRBV4-2 to TRBJ2-7; 10 bases are a match to TRBD2. Germline trimming cut 0 bases from V and 4 bases from J; bases unmatched to any gene: 3. Per the germline V gene, CDR1 is LGHNA and CDR2 is YNFKEQ. The CDR3 runs to 15 residues. The CDR3 spells CASSQDLAGVYEQYF. In DNA form, the CDR3 reads TGTGCCAGCAGCCAAGATCTAGCGGGGGTTTACGAGCAGTACTTC.

The V gene is TRBV24-1, the J gene TRBJ2-7; 9 nucleotides align to TRBD1. J was trimmed by 1 base and V by 4 bases; bases with no gene match: 1. The CDR3 runs 14 residues. Germline CDR1 is KGHDR and CDR2 is SFDVKD. The CDR3 protein is CATSEGQGSYEQYF. The CDR3 nucleotides read TGTGCCACCAGTGAAGGACAGGGGTCCTACGAGCAGTACTTC.

This clone was recorded a few times. This chain uses TRBV27 with TRBJ1-6, with 9 bases fitting TRBD1. Germline V gene data show CDR1 as MNHEY and CDR2 as SMNVEV (reference sequence). Losses at the gene ends were 6 bases for V and 8 bases for J; bases not matched to a gene: 5. The CDR3 is 14 residues long. CDR3 protein: CASRGRDRDSPLHF. The CDR3 DNA is TGTGCCAGCAGGGGCCGGGACAGGGATTCACCCCTCCACTTT.

The J gene is TRBJ1-5, the V gene TRBV15, with 11 bases identical to TRBD1. The V gene's germline CDR1 is LNHNV and CDR2 YYDKDF (reference sequence). V lost 5 bases and J lost 7; bases outside the gene matches: 7. The CDR3 consists of 15 residues. The CDR3 spells CATSRRTGGDQPQHF. DNA of the CDR3: TGTGCCACCAGCCGTAGGACAGGGGGCGACCAGCCCCAGCATTTT.

This clone is a singleton in its sample. The rearrangement uses TRBV2 and TRBJ2-3; no clear D. V lost 5 bases to trimming and J lost 4 bases, with 7 bases between them. The CDR3 loop spans 12 amino acids. The germline gives CDR1 SNHLY, CDR2 FYNNEI. CDR3 protein: CASSQNADTQYF. In nucleotides, the CDR3 is TGTGCCAGCAGTCAGAACGCAGATACGCAGTATTTT.